These 3 T cell receptor beta chains originate from one sample sequenced in a study of T-cell reconstitution after alpha-beta-depleted transplantation in children. Molecular barcoding with unique molecular identifiers was used for the TCRbeta library. TCRdb recomputed calls from the PCR reads with MiXCR, one row per CDR3 protein. The sample lists approximately 120,000 distinct CDR3 sequences, 8.5% to 10% occurring once. The sample was PBMCs, mostly from graft donor cells, taken 180 days after TCRalphabeta/CD19-depleted stem cell transplant. These TCRs come from a girl less than two years old who had a stem cell transplant for combined immunodeficiency, so the T cells may come from the graft donor.

This chain connects TRBV20-1 to TRBJ2-5; D is possibly TRBD2 (6 bases). The V and J ends lost 6 bases and 2 bases respectively, with 13 bases between them. CDR1 and CDR2 from the germline V gene are DFQATT and SNEGSKA (reference sequence). This CDR3 is built from 13 residues. The CDR3 DNA is TGCAGTGCGCCTAAGCTAGCGCAAGAGACCCAGTACTTC. This translates into CSAPKLAQETQYF.

V is TRBV11-3 and J is TRBJ2-3, with D possibly being TRBD1 (7 bases). The germline CDR1 and CDR2 sequences are SGHNT and YENEEA. V was clipped by 5 bases and J by 0 bases, with 12 bases between them. This CDR3 has 15 amino acids. As DNA, the CDR3 is TGTGCCAGCAGCGGAGGGACAGCAAGCACAGATACGCAGTATTTT. Its translation is CASSGGTASTDTQYF.

This chain connects TRBV2 to TRBJ2-7, with no clear D. Per germline, CDR1 SNHLY and CDR2 FYNNEI. CDR3 length equals 12 residues. V lost 5 bases and J 4 bases, leaving 9 bases between the germline ends. The chain's CDR3 is CASSHDRYEQYF. CDR3 nucleotides: TGTGCCAGCAGTCACGATCGATACGAGCAGTACTTC.